This T cell receptor (beta chain) was sequenced for a study of T cells in Graves' hyperthyroidism and ophthalmopathy. Turning to the study itself: Before treatment of any kind, peripheral blood was taken at initial diagnosis.

As concerns this clonotype: At one boundary the junction diverges from the germline segment, which might be a read error.

RNA transcripts served as the template for amplifying TCR beta CDR3 regions. The TCR CDR3 was amplified in a first-round RT-PCR using the HTBI primer set. MiXCR, run by TCRdb on the multiplex PCR reads, gives a single entry per CDR3 protein. The table lists fewer than 850,000 distinct CDR3 sequences, around 16% of them singletons, with 15% to 19% in the top ten. Per the germline V gene, CDR1 is MNHEY and CDR2 is SVGAGI. The CDR3 has 15 residues. The rearrangement joins TRBV6-5 to TRBJ1-2, with 9 bases matching TRBD1. Sequencing was carried out using blood. The sequence derives from a man over 45 with Graves' hyperthyroidism. This chain's CDR3 is CASSYSNSDRGRAAF. CDR3 nucleotide sequence: TGTGCCAGCAGTTACTCGAATTCGGACAGGGGCCGAGCGGCCTTC.